These T cell receptor beta chains were read from a single sample in a study of regulatory T cells in long-lasting Graves disease. TCRdb analysed the multiplex PCR reads with MiXCR anew, one entry per CDR3 protein. There are under 300,000 distinct CDR3 sequences in the sample; about 16% occur only once, and approximately 24% lies in the top ten. The specimen was peripheral blood mononuclear cells (PBMCs), collected at new diagnosis, from a patient treated with antithyroid drugs. Every receptor here comes from a female donor with Graves disease. The CDR3 runs from the conserved cysteine through the conserved F or W. A D gene is named only where the DNA matches it firmly. A row's size may be missing; if present it is once, few, many or a size class.

j_call | clone_size | v_call | d_call | cdr3_aa | cdr3_nt
TRBJ2-1 | many | TRBV11-2 | TRBD2 | CASSSRGGRAYNEQFF | TGTGCCAGCAGCTCCAGGGGCGGGAGGGCCTATAATGAGCAGTTCTTC
TRBJ2-7 | many | TRBV28 | TRBD1 | CASSFQLRTGGYEQYF | TGTGCCAGCAGTTTCCAATTAAGGACAGGGGGTTACGAGCAGTACTTC
TRBJ1-5 | many | TRBV6-1 | - | CASSTSHSNQPQHF | TGTGCCAGCAGTACTTCTCATAGCAATCAGCCCCAGCATTTT
TRBJ2-7 | many | TRBV3-1 | TRBD1 | CASSHPPRVGQGYEQYF | TGTGCCAGCAGCCACCCCCCCAGGGTGGGACAGGGCTACGAGCAGTACTTC
TRBJ2-1 | once | TRBV2 | - | CASSFFRNNEQFF | TGTGCCAGCAGTTTCTTCAGAAACAATGAGCAGTTCTTC
TRBJ2-5 | many | TRBV7-2 | TRBD1 | CASSLGDREKETQYF | TGTGCCAGCAGCTTAGGGGACAGGGAAAAAGAGACCCAGTACTTC
TRBJ2-1 | many | TRBV30 | - | CAWSGGAAGAGNEQFF | TGTGCCTGGAGTGGAGGGGCCGCAGGGGCTGGCAATGAGCAGTTCTTC
TRBJ2-3 | many | TRBV30 | - | CAWSVEFDGTDTQYF | TGTGCCTGGAGTGTAGAATTCGATGGAACAGATACGCAGTATTTT
TRBJ2-1 | many | TRBV4-1 | - | CASSQEGDARREQFF | TGCGCCAGCAGCCAAGAGGGCGACGCCCGAAGGGAGCAGTTCTTC
TRBJ1-6 | many | TRBV9 | TRBD1 | CASSVAQGVSSPLHF | TGTGCCAGCAGCGTAGCTCAGGGGGTGAGTTCACCCCTCCACTTT
TRBJ2-7 | many | TRBV3-1 | TRBD1 | CASSPRQGANEQYF | TGTGCCAGCAGCCCCCGGCAGGGGGCCAACGAGCAGTACTTC
TRBJ2-1 | many | TRBV27 | TRBD2 | CASSLAVGYNEQFF | TGTGCCAGCAGTCTAGCGGTCGGCTACAATGAGCAGTTCTTC
TRBJ2-6 | many | TRBV7-9 | - | CASSLMGANVLTF | TGTGCCAGCAGCTTAATGGGGGCCAACGTCCTGACTTTC
TRBJ2-1 | many | TRBV28 | TRBD2 | CASSLSLLAGIYNEQFF | TGTGCCAGCAGTTTAAGCCTTCTAGCGGGAATTTACAATGAGCAGTTCTTC
TRBJ2-5 | few | TRBV27 | - | CATQRSLQETQYF | TGTGCCACCCAAAGGAGTCTACAAGAGACCCAGTACTTC
TRBJ2-7 | many | TRBV7-9 | - | CASGNLGSGDEQYF | TGTGCCAGCGGTAACCTGGGGTCTGGCGACGAGCAGTACTTC
TRBJ2-1 | many | TRBV7-2 | TRBD2 | CASSPGLTEQFF | TGTGCCAGCAGCCCGGGACTAACTGAGCAGTTCTTC
TRBJ2-3 | few | TRBV12-3/TRBV12-4 | TRBD2 | CASSLGGLATDTQYF | TGTGCCAGCAGTTTAGGAGGACTAGCGACAGATACGCAGTATTTT
TRBJ2-7 | many | TRBV2 | - | CASRRPGRTSYEQYF | TGTGCCAGCAGGAGACCCGGACGCACCTCCTACGAGCAGTACTTC
TRBJ2-1 | few | TRBV9 | - | CASSAALWNEQFF | TGTGCCAGCAGCGCGGCCTTATGGAATGAGCAGTTCTTC
TRBJ2-7 | many | TRBV20-1 | TRBD1 | CSAFDRGTYEQYF | TGCAGTGCCTTCGACAGGGGGACCTACGAGCAGTACTTC
TRBJ2-7 | many | TRBV12-5 | - | CASGRASSYEQYF | TGTGCTAGTGGCCGCGCTAGCAGCTACGAGCAGTACTTC
TRBJ2-1 | many | TRBV11-3 | - | CASSLDEYNEQFF | TGTGCCAGCAGCTTAGACGAGTACAATGAGCAGTTCTTC
TRBJ2-7 | many | TRBV7-2 | - | CASSLSQYEQYF | TGTGCCAGCAGCTTAAGCCAGTACGAGCAGTACTTC
TRBJ1-1 | - | TRBV7-6 | - | CASSFSAGSLGGAFF | TGTGCCAGCAGCTTTTCTGCAGGCAGCCTCGGTGGGGCTTTCTTT
TRBJ1-2 | many | TRBV20-1 | - | CSARDSETDYGYTF | TGCAGTGCTAGAGATTCCGAGACAGACTATGGCTACACCTTC
TRBJ1-1 | many | TRBV29-1 | - | CSVTGQRGDTEAFF | TGCAGCGTCACAGGACAGCGGGGAGACACTGAAGCTTTCTTT
TRBJ1-1 | many | TRBV29-1 | TRBD1 | CSVKGQQINTEAFF | TGCAGCGTGAAGGGACAGCAGATTAACACTGAAGCTTTCTTT
TRBJ1-5 | few | TRBV20-1 | - | CSAETGGADQPQHF | TGCAGTGCTGAGACGGGGGGCGCGGATCAGCCCCAGCATTTT
TRBJ1-5 | many | TRBV20-1 | TRBD1 | CSAREFWQGAGQPQHF | TGCAGTGCTAGAGAGTTTTGGCAGGGGGCTGGCCAGCCCCAGCATTTT
TRBJ1-5 | - | TRBV15 | TRBD1 | CATSRGGRGGDQPQHF | TGTGCCACCAGCAGAGGTGGCAGGGGGGGAGATCAGCCCCAGCATTTT
TRBJ1-1 | many | TRBV29-1 | - | CSVEGWVLEGRQPNTEAFF | TGCAGCGTTGAAGGGTGGGTTTTAGAGGGAAGACAACCAAACACTGAAGCTTTCTTT
TRBJ2-2 | many | TRBV7-9 | - | CASSLLIASSFTGELFF | TGTGCCAGCAGCCTTCTCATTGCGTCTAGTTTCACCGGGGAGCTGTTTTTT
TRBJ2-1 | many | TRBV11-2 | - | CASSLGTSSYNEQFF | TGTGCCAGCAGCCTGGGGACTTCGTCCTACAATGAGCAGTTCTTC
TRBJ2-2 | few | TRBV20-1 | TRBD2 | CSARDASGSTTRPNTGELFF | TGCAGTGCTAGAGATGCTAGCGGGAGCACCACTCGACCGAACACCGGGGAGCTGTTTTTT
TRBJ2-1 | many | TRBV11-2 | - | CASSLGDSYNEQFF | TGTGCCAGCAGCTTAGGCGACTCCTACAATGAGCAGTTCTTC
TRBJ2-7 | many | TRBV5-4 | TRBD1 | CASSTEETGFTGGYEQYF | TGTGCCAGCAGCACCGAGGAGACGGGGTTCACAGGGGGTTACGAGCAGTACTTC
TRBJ2-1 | - | TRBV20-1 | - | CSARDGGQSSNEQFF | TGCAGTGCTAGAGATGGAGGACAAAGCTCCAATGAGCAGTTCTTC
TRBJ2-3 | - | TRBV5-4 | TRBD2 | CASSNSAGGVSDTQYF | TGTGCCAGCAGCAACTCAGCGGGAGGGGTGTCGGATACGCAGTATTTT
TRBJ2-1 | - | TRBV12-3/TRBV12-4 | - | CASSPKDRPYNEQFF | TGTGCCAGCAGTCCGAAGGACAGACCCTACAATGAGCAGTTCTTC